This TCR beta chain was recovered during a study of STAT3 mutations in large granular lymphocyte leukemia. Study-level results: In T-cell large granular lymphocyte leukemia, about half of patients showed multiple immunodominant subclonotypes. Treatment regimens differed across patients between samplings. All newly emerging clones after therapy were STAT3 wild type. Suggested: STAT3 mutation was not the ancestral event for these clonal expansions.

CDR1 and CDR2 from the germline V gene are LGHNA and YSLEER. V lost 1 base, J lost 4 bases, and 11 bases lay in between. The CDR3 loop spans 15 amino acids. TCRdb keeps only in-frame clones here, not all; method: immunoSEQ multiplex PCR. The table shows under 9,500 clones, with approximately 90% occurring only once. About this clone: The antigen is not known.

This TCR was sampled from an older man with T-cell large granular lymphocyte leukemia. Some clones in this sample may be carry-over from other donors' samples. Material: peripheral blood mononuclear cells. The chain combines TRBV4-3 with TRBJ2-1; a weak D match, TRBD1 (6 bases). The DNA for the CDR3 is TGCGCCAGCAGCCAAGTATTCGGACAGTACAATGAGCAGTTCTTC. Translating gives CASSQVFGQYNEQFF.